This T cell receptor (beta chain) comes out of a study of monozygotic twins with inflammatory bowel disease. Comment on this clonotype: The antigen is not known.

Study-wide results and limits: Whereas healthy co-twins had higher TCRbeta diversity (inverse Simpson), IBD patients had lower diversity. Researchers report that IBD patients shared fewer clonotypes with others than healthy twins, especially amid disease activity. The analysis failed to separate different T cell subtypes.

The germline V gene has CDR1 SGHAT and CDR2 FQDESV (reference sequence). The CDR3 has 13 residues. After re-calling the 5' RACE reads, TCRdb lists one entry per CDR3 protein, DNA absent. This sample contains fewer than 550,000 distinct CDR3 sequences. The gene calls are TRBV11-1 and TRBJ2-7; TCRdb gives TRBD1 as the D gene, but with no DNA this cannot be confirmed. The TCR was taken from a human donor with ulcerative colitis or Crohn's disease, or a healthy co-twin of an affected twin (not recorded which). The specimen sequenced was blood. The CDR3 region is CASSKDRNYEQYF.